This T cell receptor beta chain was sequenced for a study of blood T cell repertoires in COVID-19. Study in general: Sites across the United States, Italy and Spain contributed samples from acute and convalescent COVID-19.

Original methodology: Nucleated cell number was recorded as an estimate derived from reference gene primer amplification. Assay used: immunoSEQ multiplex PCR; TCRdb lists only in-frame clones, some missing. V and J calls and clone size are those listed in that table; D and trimming were worked out from the DNA. Altogether approximately 230,000 clones are present, 88% being singletons, with the ten largest covering 2.1%. CDR3 length equals 14 residues. The germline V and J ends were trimmed by 5 bases and 3 bases, with 14 bases remaining between them. CDR1 is LNHDA, CDR2 SQIVND, per germline (reference sequence).

The receptor was isolated from a woman in her thirties or forties who had recovered from COVID-19. The V gene is TRBV19, the J gene TRBJ2-7; TRBD1 might be the D (5 bases). Material for sequencing was peripheral blood. DNA of the CDR3: TGTGCCAGTAGTCGACAGCCCGACTTCTACGAGCAGTACTTC. Its translation is CASSRQPDFYEQYF.